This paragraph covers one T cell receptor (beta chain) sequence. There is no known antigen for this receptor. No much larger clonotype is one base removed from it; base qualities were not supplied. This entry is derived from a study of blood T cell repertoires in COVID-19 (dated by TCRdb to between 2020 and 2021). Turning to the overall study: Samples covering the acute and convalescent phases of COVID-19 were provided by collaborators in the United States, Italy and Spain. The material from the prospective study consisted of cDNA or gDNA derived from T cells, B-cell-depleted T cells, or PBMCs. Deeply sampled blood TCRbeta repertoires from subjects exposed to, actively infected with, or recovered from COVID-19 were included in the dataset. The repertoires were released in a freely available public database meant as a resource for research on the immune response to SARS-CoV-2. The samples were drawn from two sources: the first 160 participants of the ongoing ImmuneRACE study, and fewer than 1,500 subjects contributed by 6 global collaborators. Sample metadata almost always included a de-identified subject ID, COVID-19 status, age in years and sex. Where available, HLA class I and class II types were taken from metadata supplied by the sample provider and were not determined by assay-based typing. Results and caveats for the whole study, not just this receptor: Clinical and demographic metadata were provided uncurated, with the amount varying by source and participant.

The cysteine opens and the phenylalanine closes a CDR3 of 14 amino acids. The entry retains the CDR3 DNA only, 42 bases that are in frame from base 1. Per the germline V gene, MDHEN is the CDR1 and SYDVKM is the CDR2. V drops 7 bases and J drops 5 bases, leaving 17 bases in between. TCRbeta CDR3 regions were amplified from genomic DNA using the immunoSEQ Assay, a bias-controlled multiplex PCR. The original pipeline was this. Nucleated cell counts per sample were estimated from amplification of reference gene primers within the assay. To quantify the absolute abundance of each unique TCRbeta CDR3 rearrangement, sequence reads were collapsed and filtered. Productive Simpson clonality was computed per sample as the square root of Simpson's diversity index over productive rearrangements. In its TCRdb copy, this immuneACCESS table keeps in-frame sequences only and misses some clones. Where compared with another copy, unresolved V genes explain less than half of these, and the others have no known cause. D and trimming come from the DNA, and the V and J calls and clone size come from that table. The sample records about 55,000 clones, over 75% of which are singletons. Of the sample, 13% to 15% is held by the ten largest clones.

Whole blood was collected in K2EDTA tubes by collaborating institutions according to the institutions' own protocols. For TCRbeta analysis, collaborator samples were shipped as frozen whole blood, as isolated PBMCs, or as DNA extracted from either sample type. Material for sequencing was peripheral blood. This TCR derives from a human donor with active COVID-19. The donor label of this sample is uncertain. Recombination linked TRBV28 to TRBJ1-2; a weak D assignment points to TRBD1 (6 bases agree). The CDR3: CASTLPGQAYGYTF. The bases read TGTGCCAGCACCCTACCGGGACAAGCATATGGCTACACCTTC.